This T cell receptor (beta chain) was sequenced during a study of CD8 T cells in ankylosing spondylitis. Between the trimmed V and J ends, which lost 0 bases and 5 bases, there was a span of 19 bases. Germline loops: CDR1 SGHAT, CDR2 FQNNGV. The CDR3 loop spans 18 amino acids. Broader study findings: Significant enrichment of disease-linked clones was reported in matched ankylosing spondylitis synovial fluid. In synovial fluid and blood from reactive arthritis, some motif variants were previously reported. A CD8+ phenotype characterized the disease-linked clones, which were relatively rare in peripheral blood. For ankylosing spondylitis blood, a TCR beta motif of about 8 highly homologous variants appeared characteristic.

In regard to this clonotype: What it recognizes is unknown.

TCRdb re-called the 5' RACE reads with MiXCR, one entry per CDR3 protein. The table lists approximately 100,000 distinct CDR3 sequences, roughly 8.3% of them singletons. This chain connects TRBV11-2 to TRBJ1-4, with D perhaps matching TRBD1 (6 bases). The receptor was derived from a male donor with ankylosing spondylitis or in good health (not recorded which). Material: blood, either unsorted or a sorted T cell fraction (not recorded which). The CDR3 DNA is TGTGCCAGCAGCTTAGATCTGTCTGAGGGGGGCCGGAATGAAAAACTGTTTTTT. As protein: CASSLDLSEGGRNEKLFF. Together with reference TRBV11-2 and TRBJ1-4, the CDR3 gives the full variable domain: EAGVAQSPRYKIIEKRQSVAFWCNPISGHATLYWYQQILGQGPKLLIQFQNNGVVDDSQLPKDRFSAERLKGVDSTLKIQPAKLEDSAVYLCASSLDLSEGGRNEKLFFGSGTQLSVL.